Listed below are T cell receptor beta chains from one sample, sequenced in a study of cytomegalovirus exposure and HLA in healthy donors. Assay: immunoSEQ multiplex PCR; the TCRdb copy retains only in-frame clones and omits some. The table records under 250,000 clones, over 75% of them present only once. What was sequenced was PBMCs. The receptors derive from a woman between 18 and 30 years old in good health and CMV-seropositive. The CDR3 runs from the conserved cysteine through the conserved F or W. The D gene is left open where the match is weak. Size values are once, few and many counts, or a class for expanded clones, and some rows have none.

J: TRBJ2-7; D: TRBD1; V: TRBV14; size: once; CDR3: CASSPTDGQVWPYEQYF; DNA: TGTGCCAGCAGCCCGACAGATGGACAGGTTTGGCCCTACGAGCAGTACTTC
J: TRBJ2-2; D: TRBD2; V: TRBV5-6; size: -; CDR3: CASSPGLGGAGELFF; DNA: TGTGCCAGCAGCCCGGGACTTGGGGGGGCCGGGGAGCTGTTTTTT
J: TRBJ2-5; D: TRBD2; V: TRBV18; size: -; CDR3: CASSGGDQETQYF; DNA: TGTGCCAGCTCGGGAGGGGATCAAGAGACCCAGTACTTC
J: TRBJ2-7; D: -; V: TRBV2; size: few; CDR3: CASSESFYEQYF; DNA: TGTGCCAGCAGTGAGTCGTTCTACGAGCAGTACTTC
J: TRBJ1-2; D: TRBD1; V: TRBV13; size: -; CDR3: CASSLTFGTANYGYTF; DNA: TGTGCCAGCAGCTTAACATTCGGGACAGCTAACTATGGCTACACCTTC
J: TRBJ1-3; D: -; V: TRBV5-6; size: once; CDR3: CASRRGSAGNTIYF; DNA: TGTGCCAGCAGGAGGGGGTCGGCCGGAAACACCATATATTTT
J: TRBJ1-2; D: -; V: TRBV5-1; size: -; CDR3: CASSLEGGGYTF; DNA: TGCGCCAGCAGCTTGGAAGGAGGTGGCTACACCTTC
J: TRBJ1-2; D: -; V: TRBV14; size: once; CDR3: CASSLGLSRIRYGYTF; DNA: TGTGCCAGCAGCCTGGGACTCTCGAGGATCCGCTATGGCTACACCTTC
J: TRBJ1-2; D: -; V: TRBV7-9; size: -; CDR3: CASSIGDYGYTF; DNA: TGTGCCAGCAGCATCGGAGACTATGGCTACACCTTC
J: TRBJ1-4; D: -; V: TRBV5-6; size: -; CDR3: CASSPGLNEKLFF; DNA: TGTGCCAGCAGTCCTGGGCTCAATGAAAAACTGTTTTTT
J: TRBJ2-1; D: TRBD2; V: TRBV5-1; size: few; CDR3: CASSSSGGYNEQFF; DNA: TGCGCCAGCAGCTCTAGCGGGGGCTACAATGAGCAGTTCTTC
J: TRBJ2-1; D: -; V: TRBV28; size: -; CDR3: CASSSDIQGWGYNEQFF; DNA: TGTGCCAGCAGTTCCGATATACAGGGTTGGGGTTACAATGAGCAGTTCTTC
J: TRBJ1-1; D: -; V: TRBV27; size: few; CDR3: CASSFGRDTEAFF; DNA: TGTGCCAGCAGTTTTGGGAGGGACACTGAAGCTTTCTTT
J: TRBJ1-3; D: TRBD1; V: TRBV7-9; size: -; CDR3: CASSSTFLGQGAGNTIYF; DNA: TGTGCCAGCAGCTCAACCTTCCTTGGACAGGGGGCTGGAAACACCATATATTTT
J: TRBJ1-1; D: -; V: TRBV6-1; size: -; CDR3: CASSPGQLNTEAFF; DNA: TGTGCCAGCAGCCCCGGACAATTGAACACTGAAGCTTTCTTT
J: TRBJ2-7; D: TRBD2; V: TRBV28; size: -; CDR3: CASSSLAGGYEQYF; DNA: TGTGCCAGCAGTTCCCTAGCGGGAGGTTACGAGCAGTACTTC
J: TRBJ2-7; D: TRBD2; V: TRBV2; size: -; CDR3: CASQRGTSGSLSEQYF; DNA: TGTGCCAGTCAACGAGGGACTAGCGGGAGTCTCTCCGAGCAGTACTTC
J: TRBJ2-7; D: -; V: TRBV27; size: -; CDR3: CASSLSISGVYEQYF; DNA: TGTGCCAGCAGTTTATCGATTAGCGGCGTCTACGAGCAGTACTTC
J: TRBJ2-2; D: -; V: TRBV7-9; size: -; CDR3: CASSLVGRRTHTRTGELFF; DNA: TGTGCCAGCAGCTTAGTAGGTCGTCGGACGCATACTAGAACCGGGGAGCTGTTTTTT
J: TRBJ2-1; D: TRBD2; V: TRBV14; size: -; CDR3: CASSQLLSGIYNEQFF; DNA: TGTGCCAGCAGCCAATTGCTCAGCGGGATTTACAATGAGCAGTTCTTC
J: TRBJ2-2; D: -; V: TRBV28; size: -; CDR3: CASSLEGPGELFF; DNA: TGTGCCAGCAGTTTAGAGGGTCCCGGGGAGCTGTTTTTT
J: TRBJ2-1; D: TRBD2; V: TRBV29-1; size: -; CDR3: CSVEWAGGPVDEQFF; DNA: TGCAGCGTTGAGTGGGCGGGAGGGCCGGTCGATGAGCAGTTCTTC
J: TRBJ2-5; D: -; V: TRBV27; size: -; CDR3: CASSNAGETQYF; DNA: TGTGCCAGCAGTAATGCGGGGGAGACCCAGTACTTC
J: TRBJ2-6; D: TRBD1; V: TRBV5-6; size: once; CDR3: CASSLDRGLGGANVLTF; DNA: TGTGCCAGCAGCTTGGACAGGGGGCTAGGTGGGGCCAACGTCCTGACTTTC
J: TRBJ1-4; D: TRBD1; V: TRBV28; size: few; CDR3: CASSSGTEFNEKLFF; DNA: TGTGCCAGCAGTTCGGGGACAGAGTTTAATGAAAAACTGTTTTTT
J: TRBJ1-1; D: -; V: TRBV5-4; size: -; CDR3: CASSFLAMNTEAFF; DNA: TGTGCCAGCAGCTTTCTAGCGATGAACACTGAAGCTTTCTTT
J: TRBJ2-6; D: TRBD1; V: TRBV27; size: -; CDR3: CASRDTGGISGANVLTF; DNA: TGTGCCAGCAGGGATACAGGGGGTATCTCTGGGGCCAACGTCCTGACTTTC
J: TRBJ1-2; D: -; V: TRBV11-2; size: -; CDR3: CASSFGQGGGDSYGYTF; DNA: TGTGCCAGCAGCTTTGGTCAAGGGGGGGGAGATTCATATGGCTACACCTTC
J: TRBJ2-7; D: TRBD1; V: TRBV2; size: -; CDR3: CASMVGTGEEQYF; DNA: TGTGCCAGCATGGTCGGGACAGGGGAAGAGCAGTACTTC
J: TRBJ2-7; D: TRBD1; V: TRBV6-1; size: -; CDR3: CASSEWSRDSHSYEQYF; DNA: TGTGCCAGCAGTGAATGGAGTCGGGACAGCCACTCCTACGAGCAGTACTTC
J: TRBJ2-1; D: TRBD2; V: TRBV2; size: -; CDR3: CASSEGLAGGDEQFF; DNA: TGTGCCAGCAGTGAAGGGCTAGCGGGAGGCGATGAGCAGTTCTTC
J: TRBJ1-1; D: TRBD1; V: TRBV7-6; size: -; CDR3: CASSLGTGTQSFF; DNA: TGTGCCAGCAGCTTAGGGACAGGGACGCAATCTTTCTTT
J: TRBJ2-7; D: TRBD1; V: TRBV7-2; size: -; CDR3: CASSWTGVGYEQYF; DNA: TGTGCCAGCAGCTGGACAGGGGTGGGGTACGAGCAGTACTTC
J: TRBJ1-3; D: TRBD1; V: TRBV25-1; size: -; CDR3: CASSGSGDRVLAGNTIYF; DNA: TGTGCCAGCAGTGGTTCAGGCGACAGGGTGCTGGCTGGAAACACCATATATTTT
J: TRBJ1-2; D: -; V: TRBV5-4; size: -; CDR3: CASSSDVTGYGYTF; DNA: TGTGCCAGCAGCTCCGATGTCACGGGGTATGGCTACACCTTC
J: TRBJ2-3; D: -; V: TRBV27; size: -; CDR3: CASSPRRGTDTQYF; DNA: TGTGCCAGCAGCCCCCGGCGGGGCACAGATACGCAGTATTTT
J: TRBJ2-3; D: TRBD2; V: TRBV5-6; size: -; CDR3: CASTRPRLAVNTDTQYF; DNA: TGTGCCAGCACCAGACCAAGGCTAGCGGTCAACACAGATACGCAGTATTTT
J: TRBJ2-7; D: TRBD1; V: TRBV9; size: once; CDR3: CASSEGQGYEQYF; DNA: TGTGCCAGCAGCGAGGGACAGGGCTACGAGCAGTACTTC
J: TRBJ2-7; D: -; V: TRBV6-1; size: -; CDR3: CASSDRPDSPYEQYF; DNA: TGTGCCAGCAGTGATAGGCCCGACAGCCCCTACGAGCAGTACTTC
J: TRBJ1-5; D: -; V: TRBV29-1; size: -; CDR3: CSVENKDRGNAAQPQHF; DNA: TGCAGCGTTGAAAATAAAGATAGGGGGAATGCGGCGCAGCCCCAGCATTTT
J: TRBJ2-7; D: TRBD2; V: TRBV4-1; size: -; CDR3: CASSQGTSGNVKGAYEQYF; DNA: TGCGCCAGCAGCCAAGGTACTAGCGGGAACGTGAAGGGAGCTTACGAGCAGTACTTC
J: TRBJ1-1; D: TRBD1; V: TRBV19; size: -; CDR3: CASSPGQRNTEAFF; DNA: TGTGCCAGTAGTCCGGGACAGCGGAACACTGAAGCTTTCTTT
J: TRBJ2-5; D: -; V: TRBV4-2; size: -; CDR3: CASSQDIQGQETQYF; DNA: TGTGCCAGCAGCCAAGATATCCAGGGACAAGAGACCCAGTACTTC
J: TRBJ2-1; D: -; V: TRBV28; size: -; CDR3: CASSLTGEKFF; DNA: TGTGCCAGCAGTTTAACGGGAGAGAAGTTCTTC
J: TRBJ2-1; D: TRBD1; V: TRBV11-2; size: -; CDR3: CASSSGQGENEQFF; DNA: TGTGCCAGCAGCTCGGGACAGGGGGAGAATGAGCAGTTCTTC
J: TRBJ1-5; D: TRBD1; V: TRBV29-1; size: -; CDR3: CSVGVRGNQPQHF; DNA: TGCAGCGTTGGGGTCAGGGGGAATCAGCCCCAGCATTTT